This TCR beta chain was obtained from a study of control samples from healthy donors and cancer patients (TCRdb year 2020). V is shortened by 3 bases, J by 4 bases, and the region joining them spans 16 bases. Sequences LGHDT (CDR1) and YNNKEL (CDR2) are obtained from the germline V gene (reference sequence). The CDR3 covers 17 residues, taking in both the cysteine and the phenylalanine. Only CDR3 DNA remains: 51 bases, in frame from the first base. The library was obtained by the immunoSEQ multiplex PCR assay. This is the immuneACCESS table as TCRdb keeps it, with only in-frame sequences that have V and J called. A part of the clones is gone; compared with another copy, unresolved V genes explain less than half, and the rest is unexplained. For this sample there are tens of thousands of clones; approximately 93% appear just once. Jointly, the top ten make up roughly 1.2% of the sample. In the case of this clone: What antigen it recognizes has not been identified. No quality values exist for individual bases; no much larger clone is one base distant.

The sequencing input was PBMCs. This TCR was recovered from a woman aged 40 to 50 with lung cancer. The sequence joins TRBV3-1 (or the pseudogene TRBV3-2) to TRBJ2-6; the D segment is perhaps TRBD1 or TRBD2, each sharing 6 matched bases. The CDR3 is CASSQPWGAEGANVLTF. DNA sequence: TGTGCCAGCAGCCAGCCGTGGGGGGCAGAGGGGGCCAACGTCCTGACTTTC.